The TCR beta chain described here comes from a study of Graves' ophthalmopathy and Graves' hyperthyroidism. Turning to the study itself: Peripheral blood collection took place at initial diagnosis, before any treatment.

Study conclusions and caveats: In blood, most expanded thyroid clonotypes above 0.001 frequency were also detected.

Amplification targeted the TCR beta CDR3 regions, with RNA transcripts as the source material. An initial RT-PCR round employing HTBI primers preceded a second-round multiplex PCR. TCRdb reprocessed the multiplex PCR reads with MiXCR, giving one entry per CDR3 protein. The profile shows hundreds of thousands of distinct CDR3 sequences, about 40% of them singletons. There are 12 residues in the CDR3. Per the germline V gene, CDR1 is SQVTM and CDR2 is ANQGSEA. The V gene lost 6 bases and the J gene lost 6 bases, with 14 bases spanning the gap. Turning to this clonotype: Its antigen is not known.

This receptor was identified in an adult man with Graves' ophthalmopathy. This chain connects TRBV29-1 to TRBJ1-2; TRBD1 might be the D (6 bases). Source material: peripheral blood. CDR3 nucleotides: TGCAGCGTAGATTGGGGGGCTGATGGCTACACCTTC. It specifies CSVDWGADGYTF.